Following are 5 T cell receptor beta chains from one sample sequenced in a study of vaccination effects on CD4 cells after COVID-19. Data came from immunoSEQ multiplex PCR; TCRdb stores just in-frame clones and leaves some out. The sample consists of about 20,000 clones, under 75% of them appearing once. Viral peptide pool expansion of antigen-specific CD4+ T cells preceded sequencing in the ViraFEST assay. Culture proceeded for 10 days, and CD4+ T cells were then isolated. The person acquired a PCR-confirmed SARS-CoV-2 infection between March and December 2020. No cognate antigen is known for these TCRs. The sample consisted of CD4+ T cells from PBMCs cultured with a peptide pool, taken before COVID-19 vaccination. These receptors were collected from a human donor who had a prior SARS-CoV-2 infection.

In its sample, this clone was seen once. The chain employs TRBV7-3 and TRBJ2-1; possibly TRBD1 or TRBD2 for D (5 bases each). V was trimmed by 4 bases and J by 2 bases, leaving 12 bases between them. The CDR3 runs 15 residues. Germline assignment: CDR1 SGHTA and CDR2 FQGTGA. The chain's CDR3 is CASSSTGQTYNEQFF. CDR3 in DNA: TGTGCCAGCAGCTCAACGGGGCAGACCTACAATGAGCAGTTCTTC.

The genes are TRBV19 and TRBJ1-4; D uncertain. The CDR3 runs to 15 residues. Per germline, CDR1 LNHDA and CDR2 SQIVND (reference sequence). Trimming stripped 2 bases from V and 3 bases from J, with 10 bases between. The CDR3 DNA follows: TGTGCCAGTAGTATACGGGGTGACCCTAATGAAAAACTGTTTTTT. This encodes CASSIRGDPNEKLFF.

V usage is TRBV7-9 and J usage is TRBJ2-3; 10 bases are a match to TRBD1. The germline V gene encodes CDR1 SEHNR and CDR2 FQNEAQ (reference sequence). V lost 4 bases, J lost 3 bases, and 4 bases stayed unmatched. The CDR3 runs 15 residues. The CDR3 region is CASSSDRGRTDTQYF. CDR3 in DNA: TGTGCCAGCAGCTCCGACAGGGGGCGAACAGATACGCAGTATTTT.

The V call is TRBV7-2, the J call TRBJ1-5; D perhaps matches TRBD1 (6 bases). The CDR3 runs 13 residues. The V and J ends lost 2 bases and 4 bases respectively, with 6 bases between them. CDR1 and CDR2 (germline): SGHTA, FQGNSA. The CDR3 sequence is CASSLRGNQPQHF. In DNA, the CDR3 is TGTGCCAGCAGCTTAAGGGGGAATCAGCCCCAGCATTTT.

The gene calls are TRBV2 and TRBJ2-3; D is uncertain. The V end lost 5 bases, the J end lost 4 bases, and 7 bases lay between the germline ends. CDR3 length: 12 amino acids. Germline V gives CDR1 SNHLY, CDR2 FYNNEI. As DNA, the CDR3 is TGTGCCAGCAGTATCGACTCAGATACGCAGTATTTT. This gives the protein CASSIDSDTQYF.